This T cell receptor beta chain was sequenced during a study of blood T cell repertoires in COVID-19. The wider study: Samples taken during acute and convalescent COVID-19 were collected in the United States, Italy and Spain. The analysed material was cDNA or gDNA that came from T cells, B-cell-depleted T cells, or PBMCs.

Authors' methods: Reference gene primer amplification yielded estimated nucleated cell counts. The table came from immunoSEQ multiplex PCR; TCRdb's copy has only in-frame clones and leaves some out. The D gene and trimming were derived from the DNA, and the V and J assignments and clone size from that table. The table shows under 300,000 clones, with 80% to 90% occurring only once. The CDR3 is 16 residues long. Germline V gives CDR1 SGHRS, CDR2 YFSETQ. Trimming shortened V by 7 bases and J by 3 bases, and 19 bases separated the two germline ends. This TCR was sampled from a man between 45 and 60 years old with acute or convalescent COVID-19. The sample consisted of peripheral blood. V is TRBV5-1 and J is TRBJ2-2, with D tentatively TRBD2 (7 bases). CDR3 residues: CASELDRGADTGELFF. For the CDR3, the DNA is TGCGCCAGCGAACTGGATCGGGGGGCAGACACCGGGGAGCTGTTTTTT. The whole variable domain, remainder taken from reference TRBV5-1 and TRBJ2-2, is KAGVTQTPRYLIKTRGQQVTLSCSPISGHRSVSWYQQTPGQGLQFLFEYFSETQRNKGNFPGRFSGRQFSNSRSEMNVSTLELGDSALYLCASELDRGADTGELFFGEGSRLTVL.